Listed here are 23 T cell receptor beta chains from one sample, sequenced in a study of post-analysis software for immune sequencing data. TCR beta cDNA libraries included unique molecular identifiers. TCRdb reprocessed the PCR reads via MiXCR and lists one record per CDR3 protein. This table has 150,000 to 200,000 distinct CDR3 sequences, around 36% appearing once. The material sequenced was blood, taken after autologous hematopoietic stem cell transplantation. Receptors originate from a girl aged 5-17 years with multiple sclerosis.

The chain joins TRBV5-1 to TRBJ1-1; D unclear. CDR3 size: 13 residues. The V and J ends lost 9 bases and 1 base respectively, with 13 bases between them. Per germline, CDR1 SGHRS and CDR2 YFSETQ. The chain's CDR3 is CATAKDPNTEAFF. The CDR3 coding sequence is TGCGCCACTGCGAAAGACCCGAACACTGAAGCTTTCTTT.

This clonotype was detected a few times. CDR3 sequence: CATSDTSGAPQETQYF. The CDR3 region has the DNA TGTGCCACCAGTGATACTAGCGGAGCTCCCCAAGAGACCCAGTACTTC. The genes are TRBV24-1 and TRBJ2-7; 8 nucleotides line up with TRBD2. The DNA matches TRBJ2-5 better at its end, which makes the J call doubtful. Looked up from germline, CDR1 is KGHDR and CDR2 is SFDVKD. This CDR3 spans 16 amino acids.

This clonotype was counted only a few times. The chain recombines TRBV27 with TRBJ2-6; tentatively, D is TRBD1 (6 bases). V dropped 6 bases and J dropped 1 base, with 7 bases sitting between them. Germline V gene lookup returns CDR1 MNHEY and CDR2 SMNVEV (reference sequence). CDR3 length: 14 amino acids. The CDR3 DNA is TGTGCCAGCAGAACAGGGTCTGGGGCCAACGTCCTGACTTTC. The encoded protein is CASRTGSGANVLTF.

This clonotype was found many times. This may come from a read error, since a much larger clone is one base off. The chain uses TRBV29-1 and TRBJ2-7; maybe TRBD1 (6 bases). Germline V gives CDR1 SQVTM, CDR2 ANQGSEA. V lost 6 bases and J 6 bases, leaving 21 bases between the germline ends. The CDR3 is made up of 14 amino acids. DNA for the CDR3: TGCAGCGTGGCGTGCGTGGGGGCGCTGGGCGAGCAGTACTTC. As protein: CSVACVGALGEQYF.

This sequence joins TRBV7-3 and TRBJ2-2; tentative D call: TRBD2 (6 bases). The CDR3 is 17 residues long. Germline V CDR1 and CDR2: SGHTA, FQGTGA. Deletions cut 1 base from V and 0 bases from J, with 12 bases between. CDR3 nucleotides: TGTGCCAGCAGCTTAAGTCCGGGAGTGTCGAACACCGGGGAGCTGTTTTTT. Protein sequence: CASSLSPGVSNTGELFF.

The gene calls are TRBV4-2 and TRBJ2-3; D not certain. The CDR3 has 15 residues. Germline CDR1 and CDR2: LGHNA and YNFKEQ. Trimming removed 0 bases from V and 2 bases from J, with 9 bases in between. The CDR3 here is CASSQEGFSTDTQYF. CDR3 coding DNA: TGTGCCAGCAGCCAAGAGGGGTTCTCCACAGATACGCAGTATTTT.

This clonotype was seen only a few times. V usage is TRBV5-1 and J usage is TRBJ2-7; 7 nucleotides align to TRBD1. The J segment lost 5 bases and the V segment lost 4 bases, leaving 6 bases of the junction unmatched. CDR3 size: 13 residues. Germline CDR1 SGHRS, CDR2 YFSETQ. The CDR3 loop reads CASSGDRVNEQYF. In DNA form, the CDR3 reads TGCGCCAGCAGCGGCGACAGGGTAAACGAGCAGTACTTC.

This clonotype was observed a few times. The chain uses TRBV30 and TRBJ1-3, with D hard to call. Trimming pared 1 base from V and 4 bases from J, leaving 2 bases between. From germline, CDR1 is GTSNPN and CDR2 SVGIG (reference sequence). This CDR3 comprises 11 residues. The CDR3 sequence: CAWSAGNTIYF. The CDR3 DNA reads as TGTGCCTGGAGTGCCGGAAACACCATATATTTT.

The sample holds one count of this clonotype. A much larger clonotype is one base distant, so this may be a read error. The chain employs TRBV24-1 and TRBJ2-1; 12 nucleotides agree with TRBD2. The CDR3 extends over 17 amino acids. After removal of 4 bases from V and 3 bases from J, the junction contained 6 bases not matched to a gene. Germline CDR1 reads KGHDR; CDR2 reads SFDVKD. In DNA, the CDR3 is TGTGCCACCAGTGACCCGACTAGCGGGAGCTTCTACAATGAGCAGTTCTTC. It codes for CATSDPTSGSFYNEQFF.

This clonotype was seen more than once but under ten times. The rearrangement links TRBV6-5 to TRBJ2-7, with D possibly matching TRBD1 (5 bases). V was trimmed by 6 bases and J by 3 bases, leaving 12 bases between them. Germline assignment: CDR1 MNHEY and CDR2 SVGAGI. This CDR3 region has 13 residues. In DNA form, the CDR3 reads TGTGCCAGCAGAAGGGGTCTGGACTACGAGCAGTACTTC. Its translation: CASRRGLDYEQYF.

The chain links TRBV7-2 to TRBJ2-4, with 11 bases fitting TRBD2. Matching the DNA end better, TRBJ2-7 makes the J call doubtful. This CDR3 region has 16 residues. CDR1 is SGHTA and CDR2 is FQGNSA in the germline V gene. In nucleotides, the CDR3 is TGTGCCAGCAGCCGACAAATAGCGGGAGGGACCTACGAGCAGTACTTC. It encodes CASSRQIAGGTYEQYF.

The chain uses TRBV29-1 and TRBJ2-7, with 13 positions matching TRBD2. V dropped 5 bases and J dropped 2; count of bases not matched to a gene: 9. The CDR3 has 16 amino acids. Germline CDR1 and CDR2: SQVTM and ANQGSEA. CDR3 coding DNA: TGCAGCGTTACAAGACTAGCGGGAGGCCTTACCTACGAGCAGTACTTC. Protein sequence: CSVTRLAGGLTYEQYF.

This chain joins TRBV3-1 and TRBJ1-1, with TRBD1 matching over 7 bases. The length of the CDR3 is 16 residues. Trimming removed 1 base from V and 1 base from J; junction bases left unmatched: 6. The germline V gene has CDR1 LGHDT and CDR2 YNNKEL (reference sequence). The CDR3 DNA follows: TGTGCCAGCAGCCAAGTTGGGACAGATCGGAACACTGAAGCTTTCTTT. Amino acids: CASSQVGTDRNTEAFF.

This clonotype was detected ten times or more. The genes are TRBV4-2 and TRBJ2-1; possibly TRBD2 for D (6 bases). Trimming removed 0 bases at V and 9 bases at J, with 18 bases between. The CDR3 sequence is 16 residues long. CDR1 is LGHNA, CDR2 YNFKEQ, per germline. The CDR3 region is CASSQDVLTSPPEQFF. In DNA form, the CDR3 reads TGTGCCAGCAGCCAAGATGTTTTAACTAGCCCCCCTGAGCAGTTCTTC.

CDR3 sequence: CAWSSYTGIHEQFF. The CDR3 DNA reads TGTGCCTGGAGCTCCTACACAGGGATCCATGAGCAGTTCTTC. The chain is built from TRBV30 and TRBJ2-1, with D possibly TRBD1 on 6 matching bases. Trimming took off 3 bases at V and 8 bases at J, with 17 bases between the two ends. CDR1 and CDR2 from the germline V gene are GTSNPN and SVGIG (reference sequence). The length of the CDR3 is 14 residues.

This clonotype was seen just once. The V and J genes are TRBV20-1 and TRBJ2-1; unclear D gene. The CDR3 contains 13 residues. Germline V CDR1 and CDR2: DFQATT, SNEGSKA (reference sequence). V was trimmed by 1 base and J by 10 bases, leaving 14 bases between them. In DNA, the CDR3 is TGCAGTGCTAGAGGGCTAGGAGCTGGGGAGCAGTTCTTC. This codes for CSARGLGAGEQFF.

J is TRBJ2-5 and V is TRBV7-9; TRBD2 aligns across 13 bases. The CDR3 length is 14 residues. The V gene end was trimmed by 4 bases and the J gene end by 10 bases; junction bases not matched to a gene: 6. Germline loops: CDR1 SEHNR, CDR2 FQNEAQ (reference sequence). The chain's CDR3 is CASSSTGTSGDQYF. CDR3 coding DNA: TGTGCCAGCAGCTCTACCGGGACTAGCGGGGACCAGTACTTC.

CDR3 nucleotide sequence: TGCAGTGCTAGGGCAGGGCAGTACAGCAATCAGCCCCAGCATTTT. It encodes CSARAGQYSNQPQHF. The chain uses TRBV20-1 and TRBJ1-5; D possibly corresponds to TRBD1 (5 bases). Germline lookup yields CDR1 DFQATT and CDR2 SNEGSKA (reference sequence). V lost 3 bases to trimming and J lost 1 base, with 13 bases between them. The CDR3 covers 15 residues.

This clonotype came up many times. The chain recombines TRBV20-1 with TRBJ2-6, with D hard to call. V gave up 6 bases and J gave up 4 bases, with 7 bases separating them. Germline-derived CDR1 and CDR2 are DFQATT and SNEGSKA (reference sequence). The CDR3 spans 12 residues. CDR3 protein: CSASSGANVLTF. CDR3 in DNA: TGCAGTGCATCTTCCGGGGCCAACGTCCTGACTTTC.

This clonotype was seen a handful of times. V usage is TRBV14 and J usage is TRBJ2-1; maybe TRBD2 (6 bases). Trimming cost V 4 bases and J 8 bases, with 18 bases left between them. The CDR3 loop spans 15 amino acids. The germline V gene has CDR1 SGHDN and CDR2 FVKESK. This CDR3 reads CASSPLTRNVDEQFF. The CDR3 DNA sequence: TGTGCCAGCAGCCCCTTGACTAGGAATGTGGATGAGCAGTTCTTC.

The V call is TRBV10-3, the J call TRBJ1-2, with D unresolved. CDR1 and CDR2 (germline): ENHRY, SYGVKD. CDR3 length equals 14 residues. Trimming left V 4 bases short and J 4 bases short, with 13 bases between. CDR3 protein: CAISGEGLSYGYTF. The DNA of the CDR3 is TGTGCCATCAGTGGTGAGGGTTTGAGCTATGGCTACACCTTC.

This chain connects TRBV7-2 to TRBJ2-1, with 9 bases aligning to TRBD2. V dropped 1 base and J dropped 7; count of bases not matched to a gene: 5. CDR3 length equals 15 residues. Per the germline V gene, CDR1 is SGHTA and CDR2 is FQGNSA. Here the CDR3 DNA reads TGTGCCAGCAGCTTAGGACTAGCGGAGGGGAATGAGCAGTTCTTC. Translation gives CASSLGLAEGNEQFF.

In DNA form, the CDR3 reads TGTGCCAGCAGTGACGGGGGAACAGATACGCAGTATTTT. Its translation: CASSDGGTDTQYF. This chain connects TRBV6-4 to TRBJ2-3; tentatively, D is TRBD1 or TRBD2 (5 bases each). Germline CDR1 is MRHNA and CDR2 is SNTAGT. Trimming removed 2 bases from V and 3 bases from J, with 6 bases in between. The CDR3 loop spans 13 amino acids.